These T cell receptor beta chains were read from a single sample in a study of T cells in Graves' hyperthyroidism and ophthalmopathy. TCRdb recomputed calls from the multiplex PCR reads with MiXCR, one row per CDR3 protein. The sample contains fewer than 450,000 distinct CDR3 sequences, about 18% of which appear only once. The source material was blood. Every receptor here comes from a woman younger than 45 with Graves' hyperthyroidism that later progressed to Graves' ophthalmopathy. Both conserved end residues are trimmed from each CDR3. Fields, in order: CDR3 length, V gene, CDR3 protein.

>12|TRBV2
ATCLGTNQETQY
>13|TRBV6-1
ASGQNPGQGKEQY
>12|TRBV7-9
ASSMTGTKETQY
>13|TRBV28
ASDQGQIGRNEQF
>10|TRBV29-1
SVEDRHYGYT
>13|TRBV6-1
ASIGDGTMNTEAF
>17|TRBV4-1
ASSKRPPLADRQYNEQF
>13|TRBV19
ASSPSGRGNQPQH
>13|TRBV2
ASSPQRGGYNEQF
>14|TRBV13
ASNPGTSGFTGELF
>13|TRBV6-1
ASRPGLAGDETQY
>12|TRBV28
ASSPGNEREKLF
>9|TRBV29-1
STGSYTEAF
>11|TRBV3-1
ASSQGRGDGYT
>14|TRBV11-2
ASSKSGGAANEKLF
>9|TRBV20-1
SAQSLQEQF
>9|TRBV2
AVGPDYEQY
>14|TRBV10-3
AISESGQGALDTQY
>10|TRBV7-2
GAIRPNYGYT
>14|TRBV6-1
ASRRDTTTNTGELF
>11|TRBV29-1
SVEGPGNTEAF
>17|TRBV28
ASSSSRQGELLSNQPQH
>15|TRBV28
ASSDRTSLRSNQPQH
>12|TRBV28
ASSLQGGRGEQY
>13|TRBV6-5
ASSYSTGQGTEQY
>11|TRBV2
ASSETGNSPLH
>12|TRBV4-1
ASSQDKFPYEQY
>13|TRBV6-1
ASRRGHTGSYEQY
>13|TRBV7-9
ASRETGGSGNTIY
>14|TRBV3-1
ASSQRGLAVQETQY
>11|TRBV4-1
ASSQGLGVKQF
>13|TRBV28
ASSFQGSDTGELF
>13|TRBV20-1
SARDGRGKSGGYT
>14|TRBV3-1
ASSQVGGSAYNEQF
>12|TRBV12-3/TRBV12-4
ASSFPTVNTEAF
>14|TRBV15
ATSIHFSSGANVLT
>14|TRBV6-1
ASRTSGGPSNYGYT
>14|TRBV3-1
ASSQNPGLAGNGQF
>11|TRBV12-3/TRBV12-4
ASSSGQFNEQF
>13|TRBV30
AWSLGQGINSPLH
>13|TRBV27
ASSSGTGRGNEQF